The next 17 T cell receptor beta chains were all read from a single sample in a study of beta chain features in type 1 diabetes. cDNA synthesis used the whole RNA isolate, giving expressed TCRB sequences. Assay used: immunoSEQ multiplex PCR; TCRdb lists only in-frame clones, some missing. The sample includes 150,000 or so clones, roughly 10% seen only once; the top ten take 0.55% to 0.75%. The sample taken for sequencing was central memory CD4+ T cells from blood. The receptors originated from a woman aged 40 to 50 in good health.

The V call is TRBV2, the J call TRBJ1-5; D perhaps matches TRBD1 (6 bases). The V and J ends lost 6 bases and 6 bases respectively, with 15 bases between them. The CDR3 spans 14 residues. Germline V gives CDR1 SNHLY, CDR2 FYNNEI. The DNA for the CDR3 is TGTGCCAGCAGCAAAAGACAGGAAGGTCAGCCCCAGCATTTT. It is translated as CASSKRQEGQPQHF.

The chain couples TRBV11-2 to TRBJ1-5; a possible D gene is TRBD1 (5 bases). Germline V gene lookup returns CDR1 SGHAT and CDR2 FQNNGV. The germline V and J ends were trimmed by 3 bases and 0 bases, with 15 bases remaining between them. The CDR3 length is 17 residues. CDR3 loop: CASSLAKRQISNQPQHF. In DNA form, the CDR3 reads TGTGCCAGCAGCTTGGCCAAGAGACAGATTAGCAATCAGCCCCAGCATTTT.

The V gene is TRBV27, the J gene TRBJ2-1; 7 bases are shared with TRBD2. The CDR3 extends over 15 amino acids. From germline, CDR1 is MNHEY and CDR2 SMNVEV (reference sequence). V lost 5 bases and J lost 7; bases outside the gene matches: 11. The CDR3 spells CASSPEGRGWNEQFF. DNA for the CDR3: TGTGCCAGCAGTCCCGAGGGGAGGGGTTGGAATGAGCAGTTCTTC.

This clone was counted between two and nine times. This sequence joins TRBV19 and TRBJ1-2, with a tentative D call TRBD1 (6 bases). The length of the CDR3 is 15 residues. Germline lookup yields CDR1 LNHDA and CDR2 SQIVND (reference sequence). V was pared by 5 bases and J by 4 bases, with 17 bases between. CDR3 loop: CASSRQQGTGYGYTF. The CDR3 bases are TGTGCCAGTAGTCGACAGCAGGGGACCGGCTATGGCTACACCTTC.

This clone turned up a few times. CDR3 bases: TGTGCCAGCAGAATGGGACACGGGAACACTGAAGCTTTCTTT. The encoded protein is CASRMGHGNTEAFF. This chain connects TRBV7-6 to TRBJ1-1, with D maybe TRBD1 (6 bases). V lost 6 bases and J lost 1, with 12 bases in between. Germline V gene data show CDR1 as SGHVS and CDR2 as FNYEAQ. This CDR3 has 14 amino acids.

This clone was counted many times. This chain joins TRBV7-2 and TRBJ1-5; D unclear. This CDR3 comprises 13 residues. The V gene's germline CDR1 is SGHTA and CDR2 FQGNSA. Between the trimmed V and J ends, which lost 2 bases and 5 bases, there was a span of 7 bases. The CDR3, as DNA: TGTGCCAGCAGCTTAACAATGGATCAGCCCCAGCATTTT. Translating gives CASSLTMDQPQHF. Drawing the rest from reference TRBV7-2 and TRBJ1-5, the complete variable domain is GAGVSQSPSNKVTEKGKDVELRCDPISGHTALYWYRQSLGQGLEFLIYFQGNSAPDKSGLPSDRFSAERTGGSVSTLTIQRTQQEDSAVYLCASSLTMDQPQHFGDGTRLSIL.

The CDR3 sequence: CASSQRQGPNTEAFF. The CDR3 DNA is TGTGCCAGCAGCCAGAGACAGGGCCCGAACACTGAAGCTTTCTTT. The V and J genes are TRBV11-2 and TRBJ1-1; 7 nucleotides match TRBD1. This CDR3 comprises 15 residues. V dropped 5 bases and J dropped 1; count of bases not matched to a gene: 7. Germline CDR1 reads SGHAT; CDR2 reads FQNNGV.

The gene calls are TRBV29-1 and TRBJ1-2, with 9 bases lining up with TRBD1. CDR1 is SQVTM and CDR2 is ANQGSEA in the germline V gene. The CDR3 covers 12 residues. V gave up 6 bases and J gave up 8 bases; unmatched junction bases: 7. CDR3 loop: CSVVQGARGYTF. DNA of the CDR3: TGCAGCGTGGTACAGGGGGCGAGGGGCTACACCTTC.

The table lists this clone with many counts. The chain employs TRBV4-3 and TRBJ2-1, with 9 bases matching TRBD2. Germline CDR1 LGHNA, CDR2 YSLEER. V shed 4 bases and J 7 bases; nucleotides not matched to a gene: 5. There are 14 residues in the CDR3. The CDR3 protein is CASSPSGGPNEQFF. The CDR3 bases are TGCGCCAGCAGCCCCAGCGGGGGGCCGAATGAGCAGTTCTTC.

The chain couples TRBV7-6 to TRBJ2-1, with 12 bases identical to TRBD2. This CDR3 has 17 residues. Germline CDR1 SGHVS, CDR2 FNYEAQ. The ends lost 5 bases at V and 3 bases at J; junction bases unmatched: 8. CDR3 residues: CASSLLTSGGVYNEQFF. CDR3 DNA sequence: TGTGCCAGCAGCCTGTTGACTAGCGGGGGTGTCTACAATGAGCAGTTCTTC.

This clone has at least ten counts. The chain combines TRBV7-2 with TRBJ2-7; no clear D gene. Germline CDR1 and CDR2: SGHTA and FQGNSA. The CDR3 extends over 14 amino acids. Trimming removed 7 bases from V and 0 bases from J, with 13 bases in between. This chain's CDR3 is CASTRRPSSYEQYF. The CDR3 DNA reads as TGTGCCAGCACCCGGCGGCCCAGCTCCTACGAGCAGTACTTC.

J is TRBJ2-7 and V is TRBV9, with D unresolved. V lost 0 bases to trimming and J lost 5 bases, with 9 bases between them. CDR1 SGDLS and CDR2 YYNGEE come from the germline V gene. The CDR3 length is 13 residues. This chain's CDR3 is CASSVVAGNEQYF. As DNA, the CDR3 is TGTGCCAGCAGCGTAGTGGCAGGTAACGAGCAGTACTTC.

A few counts support this clone. The genes are TRBV6-5 and TRBJ1-3; D gene ambiguous. This CDR3 region has 15 residues. V lost 4 bases to trimming and J lost 4 bases, with 14 bases between them. Germline-derived CDR1 and CDR2 are MNHEY and SVGAGI. CDR3 amino acids: CASSSRGGSGNTIYF. CDR3 sequence (DNA): TGTGCCAGCAGTTCCCGGGGAGGTTCGGGAAACACCATATATTTT.

The sample holds a few counts of this clone. The J gene is TRBJ1-5, the V gene TRBV5-1; 7 nucleotides line up with TRBD1. Germline V lookup: CDR1 SGHRS, CDR2 YFSETQ. The CDR3 totals 14 residues. Trimming removed 3 bases from V and 2 bases from J; junction bases left unmatched: 2. The DNA of the CDR3 is TGCGCCAGCAGCTCGCAGGGGGGCAATCAGCCCCAGCATTTT. Its protein product is CASSSQGGNQPQHF.

This clone was seen many times. The V call is TRBV29-1, the J call TRBJ1-1, with D unresolved. Germline CDR1 SQVTM, CDR2 ANQGSEA. The CDR3 is made up of 13 amino acids. Trimming cost V 1 base and J 0 bases, with 6 bases left between them. The CDR3 sequence: CSVEGGMNTEAFF. The CDR3 DNA reads as TGCAGCGTTGAAGGAGGAATGAACACTGAAGCTTTCTTT.

In this sample, this clone turned up a few times. The V call is TRBV27, the J call TRBJ2-7, with D unclear. The V end was cut by 3 bases, the J end by 6 bases, with 9 bases between. Germline V CDR1 and CDR2: MNHEY, SMNVEV (reference sequence). The CDR3 runs 12 residues. CDR3 region: CASSFRGGEQYF. The DNA of the CDR3 is TGTGCCAGCAGTTTCCGAGGCGGCGAGCAGTACTTC.

The chain carries TRBV18 and TRBJ1-1; D unclear. Looked up from germline, CDR1 is KGHSH and CDR2 is LQKENI. Trimming left V 3 bases short and J 6 bases short, with 17 bases between. The CDR3 is made up of 15 amino acids. The CDR3 DNA sequence: TGTGCCAGCTCACCCAGACAAGGGAGTTTCGCTGAAGCTTTCTTT. Translated: CASSPRQGSFAEAFF.